A selection of T cell receptor beta chains follows, all from one sample in a study of blood T cell repertoires in COVID-19. Libraries were prepared by immunoSEQ multiplex PCR; TCRdb keeps only in-frame clonotypes and omits some of them. Among approximately 300,000 clones listed, more than 85% were seen once. The sequenced sample was PBMCs or T cells enriched from blood (not recorded which). These receptors all stem from a woman in her twenties or thirties who had recovered from COVID-19. Both conserved end residues are part of each CDR3. D genes are given only for firm matches. Size tells how often a clone was seen (once, few, many) or the class of an expanded clone, and some rows leave it out.

J	size	V	D	CDR3	DNA
TRBJ2-2	once	TRBV7-9	NA	CASSLARQPTGELFF	TGTGCCAGCAGCTTAGCGCGGCAACCCACCGGGGAGCTGTTTTTT
TRBJ2-1	NA	TRBV7-2	TRBD2	CASSSPQLAGGLNEQFF	TGTGCCAGCAGCTCACCGCAACTAGCGGGGGGGCTAAATGAGCAGTTCTTC
TRBJ1-4	NA	TRBV5-8	NA	CASSLNTGFPDNEKLFF	TGTGCCAGCAGCTTGAATACAGGGTTTCCGGACAACGAAAAACTGTTTTTT
TRBJ2-1	NA	TRBV7-3	TRBD2	CASSLGLADYNEQFF	TGTGCCAGCAGCTTGGGACTAGCGGATTACAATGAGCAGTTCTTC
TRBJ2-7	NA	TRBV5-1	TRBD1	CASSLRQGANYEQYF	TGCGCCAGCAGCTTGCGACAGGGGGCGAATTACGAGCAGTACTTC
TRBJ2-2	NA	TRBV7-9	TRBD2	CASSPTSGSSPGELFF	TGTGCCAGCAGTCCAACTAGCGGGAGTTCCCCCGGGGAGCTGTTTTTT
TRBJ1-2	NA	TRBV3-1/TRBV3-2	NA	CASSPSGTPYGYTF	TGTGCCAGCAGCCCCTCCGGGACACCCTATGGCTACACCTTC
TRBJ2-5	NA	TRBV4-1	TRBD2	CASSQALTSGTETQYF	TGCGCCAGCAGCCAAGCCCTGACTAGCGGGACTGAGACCCAGTACTTC
TRBJ2-7	NA	TRBV29-1	TRBD1	CSVEDRRQGTYEQYF	TGCAGCGTTGAAGATCGTAGACAGGGGACCTACGAGCAGTACTTC
TRBJ2-1	NA	TRBV28	NA	CASSVYEQFF	TGTGCCAGCAGCGTCTATGAGCAGTTCTTC
TRBJ2-1	once	TRBV5-1	TRBD2	CASSPLRGGNEQFF	TGCGCCAGCAGCCCCTTGCGGGGGGGCAATGAGCAGTTCTTC
TRBJ2-3	once	TRBV4-2	TRBD2	CASSQGTWEGRPDTQYF	TGTGCCAGCAGCCAGGGGACGTGGGAGGGCCGTCCAGATACGCAGTATTTT
TRBJ1-5	NA	TRBV19	NA	CASRREGNQPQHF	TGTGCCAGTAGGAGAGAGGGCAATCAGCCCCAGCATTTT
TRBJ2-2	NA	TRBV5-6	NA	CASSLESGELFF	TGTGCCAGCAGCTTGGAGAGCGGGGAGCTGTTTTTT
TRBJ2-1	NA	TRBV5-1	TRBD2	CASSILAGLVTDIYNEQFF	TGCGCCAGCAGCATACTAGCGGGACTAGTTACGGACATATACAATGAGCAGTTCTTC
TRBJ2-7	NA	TRBV14	NA	CASSQYLGAPYEQYF	TGTGCCAGCAGCCAGTATCTAGGGGCTCCGTACGAGCAGTACTTC
TRBJ1-4	NA	TRBV6-4	TRBD1	CASPTGIVNEKLFF	TGTGCCAGCCCGACAGGGATTGTTAATGAAAAACTGTTTTTT
TRBJ1-4	NA	TRBV6-1	NA	CASSEGGGTVGRPNEKLFF	TGTGCCAGCAGTGAAGGGGGGGGTACGGTTGGGCGTCCTAATGAAAAACTGTTTTTT
TRBJ2-3	NA	TRBV29-1	NA	CSVGLGVAARTDTQYF	TGCAGCGTGGGATTGGGGGTAGCGGCTCGCACAGATACGCAGTATTTT
TRBJ2-2	NA	TRBV7-2	TRBD2	CASSFTTSGAGELFF	TGTGCCAGCAGCTTTACGACTAGCGGGGCCGGGGAGCTGTTTTTT
TRBJ2-5	NA	TRBV18	NA	CASSPPYPTPTGETQYF	TGTGCCAGCTCACCACCGTATCCGACACCCACTGGAGAGACCCAGTACTTC
TRBJ1-5	once	TRBV2	TRBD1	CASSEQGQNQPQHF	TGTGCCAGCAGCGAGCAGGGACAGAATCAGCCCCAGCATTTT
TRBJ2-5	NA	TRBV3-1/TRBV3-2	TRBD2	CASRRTSAETQYF	TGTGCCAGCAGGAGGACTAGCGCGGAGACCCAGTACTTC
TRBJ2-1	once	TRBV19	NA	CASSIGSYEQFF	TGTGCCAGTAGTATAGGTAGCTATGAGCAGTTCTTC
TRBJ2-1	NA	TRBV14	NA	CASSPLGQGPGEQFF	TGTGCCAGCAGCCCCCTGGGACAAGGGCCCGGGGAGCAGTTCTTC
TRBJ1-2	NA	TRBV7-9	NA	CASSPTDSLVTF	TGTGCCAGCAGCCCAACCGACAGTCTAGTAACCTTC
TRBJ2-3	NA	TRBV11-1	TRBD2	CASSPNGGRATDTQYF	TGTGCCAGCAGCCCAAACGGGGGGAGGGCCACAGATACGCAGTATTTT
TRBJ2-5	NA	TRBV7-2	TRBD1	CASSPRQGKETQYF	TGTGCCAGCAGCCCCCGACAGGGTAAGGAGACCCAGTACTTC
TRBJ1-6	NA	TRBV21-1	NA	CASSTRQGSNSPLHF	TGTGCCAGCAGCACCCGACAGGGGTCTAATTCACCCCTCCACTTT
TRBJ2-2	NA	TRBV11-1	NA	CASSLRREITGELFF	TGTGCCAGCAGCTTACGCAGGGAAATCACCGGGGAGCTGTTTTTT
TRBJ1-1	NA	TRBV6-1	NA	CASSEQALANTEAFF	TGTGCCAGCAGTGAACAGGCTTTGGCGAACACTGAAGCTTTCTTT
TRBJ1-1	NA	TRBV28	NA	CASSPPGSESFF	TGTGCCAGCAGTCCTCCGGGATCAGAATCTTTCTTT
TRBJ2-7	once	TRBV5-1	TRBD1	CASSLDGTGREQYF	TGCGCCAGCAGCTTGGACGGGACAGGCCGCGAGCAGTACTTC
TRBJ2-3	NA	TRBV4-3	NA	CASSQGAAGVDTDTQYF	TGCGCCAGCAGCCAAGGGGCTGCCGGGGTCGACACAGATACGCAGTATTTT
TRBJ2-5	NA	TRBV7-8	TRBD1	CASSLRTGTQETQYF	TGTGCCAGCAGCTTGAGGACAGGGACCCAAGAGACCCAGTACTTC
TRBJ1-4	NA	TRBV30	TRBD1	CAWRGRGFTNEKLFF	TGTGCCTGGAGGGGCAGGGGGTTTACTAATGAAAAACTGTTTTTT
TRBJ2-2	NA	TRBV6-6	TRBD1	CASSPRTGGMDTGELFF	TGTGCCAGCAGTCCCCGGACAGGGGGCATGGATACCGGGGAGCTGTTTTTT
TRBJ1-1	NA	TRBV5-6	NA	CASSFTGSSEAFF	TGTGCCAGCAGCTTTACGGGATCGTCTGAAGCTTTCTTT
TRBJ1-2	NA	TRBV3-1/TRBV3-2	NA	CASSDITGTNYGYTF	TGTGCCAGCAGCGATATCACAGGGACCAACTATGGCTACACCTTC
TRBJ1-1	NA	TRBV2	TRBD1	CASSWTGEGTEAFF	TGTGCCAGCAGCTGGACAGGGGAAGGAACTGAAGCTTTCTTT
TRBJ1-5	NA	TRBV4-3	NA	CASSQALNQPQHF	TGCGCCAGCAGCCAAGCCCTTAATCAGCCCCAGCATTTT
TRBJ1-2	NA	TRBV5-4	NA	CASSWETGDYGYTF	TGTGCCAGCAGCTGGGAAACGGGGGACTATGGCTACACCTTC